Listed below are T cell receptor beta chains from one sample, sequenced in a study of blood T cell repertoires in COVID-19. Clones were read by immunoSEQ multiplex PCR, and TCRdb kept only the in-frame ones, dropping some. This sample yields around 190,000 clones, of which roughly nine tenths are seen a single time; approximately 1.1% belongs to the top ten. Sequencing was carried out using peripheral blood. These receptors all come from a man aged 25 to 40 with acute or convalescent COVID-19. Both conserved end residues are part of each CDR3. The D gene is left open where the match is weak. Clone sizes are given selectively: once, few, many, or a class where the clone is expanded.

V	J	D	size	CDR3	DNA
TRBV7-3	TRBJ2-2	TRBD2	.	CASSLRGDTSGRNTGELFF	TGTGCCAGCAGCTTAAGGGGAGACACTAGCGGGAGAAACACCGGGGAGCTGTTTTTT
TRBV2	TRBJ2-6	.	.	CAREPPGANVLTF	TGTGCCAGGGAGCCTCCTGGGGCCAACGTCCTGACTTTC
TRBV28	TRBJ1-5	.	.	CASRPGRQPQHF	TGTGCCAGCAGACCAGGGAGGCAGCCCCAGCATTTT
TRBV11-2	TRBJ2-1	.	.	CASSLVYSTGEQFF	TGTGCCAGCAGCTTAGTATATAGCACAGGAGAGCAGTTCTTC
TRBV4-1	TRBJ1-4	.	.	CASSQDREQFATNEKLFF	TGCGCCAGCAGCCAGGACCGGGAACAGTTTGCAACTAATGAAAAACTGTTTTTT
TRBV30	TRBJ1-5	.	once	CAWSVQFSNQPQHF	TGTGCCTGGAGTGTACAATTTAGCAATCAGCCCCAGCATTTT
TRBV7-3	TRBJ2-3	TRBD2	.	CASSLLAGFSDTQYF	TGTGCCAGCAGCTTACTAGCGGGATTTTCAGATACGCAGTATTTT
TRBV30	TRBJ2-3	.	.	CAWTQGGATDTQYF	TGTGCCTGGACCCAAGGGGGGGCCACAGATACGCAGTATTTT
TRBV10-2	TRBJ2-7	TRBD2	many	CATSGGSYEQYF	TGCGCCACCAGCGGGGGCTCCTACGAGCAGTACTTC
TRBV4-1	TRBJ1-4	TRBD1	.	CASSQVGTGSEKLFF	TGCGCCAGCAGCCAAGTGGGGACAGGTTCCGAAAAACTGTTTTTT
TRBV28	TRBJ1-2	.	.	CASSQSTNYGYTF	TGTGCCAGCAGTCAATCCACTAACTATGGCTACACCTTC
TRBV6-6	TRBJ2-7	TRBD1	.	CASSSTQGAYEQYF	TGTGCCAGCAGTTCGACCCAGGGGGCTTACGAGCAGTACTTC
TRBV3-1/TRBV3-2	TRBJ1-1	.	.	CASSPQPLHTEAFF	TGTGCCAGCAGCCCACAGCCGCTCCACACTGAAGCTTTCTTT
TRBV12-3/TRBV12-4	TRBJ2-2	.	few	CASSFFDTGELFF	TGTGCCAGCAGTTTTTTCGACACCGGGGAGCTGTTTTTT
TRBV5-6	TRBJ1-5	TRBD1	once	CASSLLRQGALGKNQPQHF	TGTGCCAGCAGCCTGTTACGACAGGGGGCCTTGGGCAAAAATCAGCCCCAGCATTTT
TRBV5-6	TRBJ1-1	.	.	CASGGYWTDEAFF	TGTGCCAGCGGCGGGTACTGGACAGACGAAGCTTTCTTT
TRBV6-5	TRBJ1-2	TRBD1	.	CASSRDRGYSYTF	TGTGCCAGCAGCCGGGACAGGGGATATAGCTACACCTTC
TRBV24-1	TRBJ2-1	.	.	CATRRYSWKEEISYNEQFF	TGTGCCACCAGAAGGTATTCCTGGAAGGAGGAAATTTCCTACAATGAGCAGTTCTTC
TRBV19	TRBJ1-2	TRBD1	.	CASRGQGNYGYTF	TGTGCCAGTAGGGGACAGGGGAACTATGGCTACACCTTC
TRBV7-3	TRBJ1-1	.	.	CASSLSGQNTEAFF	TGTGCCAGCAGCCTATCCGGACAGAACACTGAAGCTTTCTTT
TRBV18	TRBJ2-5	.	.	CASSPRGQETQYF	TGTGCCAGCTCACCAAGGGGGCAAGAGACCCAGTACTTC
TRBV28	TRBJ2-3	TRBD1	.	CASSVPGQGVDTQYF	TGTGCCAGCAGTGTACCGGGACAGGGTGTAGATACGCAGTATTTT
TRBV29-1	TRBJ1-3	TRBD1	once	CSVGQGTGNTIYF	TGCAGCGTTGGACAGGGTACTGGAAACACCATATATTTT
TRBV5-4	TRBJ1-1	.	.	CASSLDPGPTAFEAFF	TGTGCCAGCAGCTTGGATCCGGGTCCTACTGCGTTTGAAGCTTTCTTT
TRBV7-3	TRBJ2-5	TRBD2	.	CASSPGLAGISETQYF	TGTGCCAGCAGCCCCGGACTAGCGGGGATCTCGGAGACCCAGTACTTC
TRBV28	TRBJ1-1	.	.	CASSTADRFLSKSAFF	TGTGCCAGCAGCACTGCCGACAGGTTCCTGTCCAAGTCAGCTTTCTTT
TRBV6-5	TRBJ2-2	TRBD2	.	CASSYVGGRTGELFF	TGTGCCAGCAGTTACGTGGGGGGGAGGACCGGGGAGCTGTTTTTT
TRBV30	TRBJ1-5	.	once	CAWSAQGGQPQHF	TGTGCCTGGAGTGCGCAGGGAGGACAGCCCCAGCATTTT
TRBV4-1	TRBJ1-1	TRBD1	.	CASSPSAGTGDWEAFF	TGCGCCAGCAGCCCGTCTGCGGGGACAGGGGATTGGGAAGCTTTCTTT
TRBV10-2	TRBJ1-5	TRBD1	.	CASSPGQGPYQPQHF	TGCGCCAGCAGCCCGGGACAGGGTCCTTATCAGCCCCAGCATTTT
TRBV7-9	TRBJ2-7	TRBD2	once	CASRQLASGYEQYF	TGTGCCAGCAGGCAACTAGCGAGTGGCTACGAGCAGTACTTC
TRBV30	TRBJ1-1	.	.	CAWTARGRINTEAFF	TGTGCCTGGACGGCACGGGGTCGGATAAACACTGAAGCTTTCTTT
TRBV12-3/TRBV12-4	TRBJ1-4	.	once	CASTKQGREKLFF	TGTGCCAGCACAAAGCAGGGTCGGGAAAAACTGTTTTTT
TRBV6-5	TRBJ2-7	.	.	CASSYSGLKYF	TGTGCCAGCAGTTACTCTGGACTGAAGTACTTC
TRBV5-4	TRBJ2-2	TRBD1	.	CASSSEPRGQAGELFF	TGTGCCAGCAGTTCCGAACCCAGGGGGCAGGCCGGGGAGCTGTTTTTT
TRBV2	TRBJ1-5	.	once	CASGWTEGQPQHF	TGTGCCAGCGGGTGGACGGAGGGACAGCCCCAGCATTTT
TRBV10-1	TRBJ1-1	.	.	CASKGQNTEAFF	TGCGCCAGCAAGGGACAGAACACTGAAGCTTTCTTT
TRBV19	TRBJ2-3	TRBD2	.	CATAGTTQDTQYF	TGTGCCACCGCCGGGACTACCCAAGATACGCAGTATTTT
TRBV18	TRBJ1-1	.	once	CASSPLVVGADTEAFF	TGTGCCAGCTCACCCCTCGTAGTGGGGGCCGACACTGAAGCTTTCTTT
TRBV18	TRBJ2-1	TRBD2	.	CASSPWQGSPLAGKNEQFF	TGTGCCAGCTCTCCTTGGCAGGGTAGCCCACTAGCGGGAAAGAATGAGCAGTTCTTC
TRBV4-1	TRBJ2-5	.	.	CASSPGTSGAKRGTQYF	TGCGCCAGCAGCCCCGGGACGTCAGGGGCAAAACGGGGGACCCAGTACTTC
TRBV6-5	TRBJ2-7	.	once	CASSYVAGSRGEQYF	TGTGCCAGCAGTTACGTCGCGGGAAGCCGCGGAGAGCAGTACTTC